The T cell receptor (beta chain) described here comes from a study of OX40 agonist ivuxolimab in advanced cancers. Study details: Dose-escalation patients had hepatocellular carcinoma, melanoma, renal cell or head and neck cancer. Study-wide results and limits: By week 6 at 0.1 to 3.0 mg/kg, blood CD4+ and CD8+ T cells had expanded clonally.

Sequencing was performed with immunoSEQ multiplex PCR; in TCRdb, only in-frame clones are kept and a portion is missing. Of 80,000 to 95,000 clones listed, approximately 90% are singletons. A word on this clone: Its antigen remains unidentified.

The CDR3 runs 15 residues. V lost 4 bases and J lost 5, with 15 bases in between. The germline V gene encodes CDR1 SGHRS and CDR2 YFSETQ. Patients who had autoimmune disease history or got systemic immunosuppression were left out. The J gene is TRBJ2-2, the V gene TRBV5-1; D possibly uses TRBD1 or TRBD2 (7 bases each). This sequence originates from an adult with an advanced solid tumor such as melanoma, head and neck, liver or kidney cancer. Sequenced material: CD4+ or CD8+ T cells sorted from blood, taken in a trial of the OX40 agonist ivuxolimab. CDR3 in DNA: TGCGCCAGCAGCATGGGGACAGCGGGGACCGGGGAGCTGTTTTTT. This codes for CASSMGTAGTGELFF.